These 14 T cell receptor beta chains were sequenced from one sample in a study of OX40 agonist ivuxolimab in advanced cancers. Libraries were prepared by immunoSEQ multiplex PCR; TCRdb keeps only in-frame clonotypes and omits some of them. The sample carries tens of thousands of clones, 70% to 85% recorded once. Sample: CD4+ or CD8+ T cells sorted from blood, taken in a trial of the OX40 agonist ivuxolimab. These receptors were taken from an adult with an advanced solid tumor such as melanoma, head and neck, liver or kidney cancer.

The chain links TRBV4-3 to TRBJ1-1; TRBD1 aligns across 7 bases. The CDR3 runs 14 residues. Per the germline V gene, CDR1 is LGHNA and CDR2 is YSLEER. J gave up 7 bases and V 0 bases, and 5 bases lay outside the gene matches. DNA of the CDR3: TGCGCCAGCAGCCAAGATTGGAGGACAGGTGAAGCTTTCTTT. Encoded protein: CASSQDWRTGEAFF.

The chain couples TRBV6-5 to TRBJ2-1; 11 bases match TRBD2. The V and J ends lost 6 bases and 9 bases, in that order; junction bases with no gene match: 10. Germline CDR1 is MNHEY and CDR2 is SVGAGI. This CDR3 has 15 amino acids. CDR3 bases: TGTGCCAGCAGAATGGGGACTAGCGGTCGTGGTGAGCAGTTCTTC. This encodes CASRMGTSGRGEQFF.

J is TRBJ1-3 and V is TRBV5-4; D is undetermined. This CDR3 is 13 amino acids long. The germline V gene has CDR1 SGHNT and CDR2 YYREEE (reference sequence). Trimming took off 4 bases at V and 6 bases at J, with 11 bases between the two ends. CDR3 protein: CASSTDQQNTIYF. CDR3 sequence (DNA): TGTGCCAGCAGCACGGACCAACAAAACACCATATATTTT. The variable domain in full, with the rest retrieved from reference TRBV5-4 and TRBJ1-3, is ETGVTQSPTHLIKTRGQQVTLRCSSQSGHNTVSWYQQALGQGPQFIFQYYREEENGRGNFPPRFSGLQFPNYSSELNVNALELDDSALYLCASSTDQQNTIYFGEGSWLTVV.

The CDR3 DNA reads TGTGCCAGCAGCTCTCGACGGGACAGGGGATATGGCTACACCTTC. It is translated as CASSSRRDRGYGYTF. This chain uses TRBV7-6 with TRBJ1-2; the match to TRBD1 covers 10 bases. The CDR3 runs to 15 residues. The germline V gene encodes CDR1 SGHVS and CDR2 FNYEAQ. Trimming at V came to 4 bases and at J to 5 bases, leaving 7 bases not matched to a gene.

CDR3 sequence reads: CASSVDWGAKETQYF. In DNA, the CDR3 is TGTGCCAGCAGCGTAGACTGGGGGGCTAAAGAGACCCAGTACTTC. The V and J genes are TRBV9 and TRBJ2-5; D assignment may be TRBD1 or TRBD2 (6 bases each). CDR1 and CDR2 (germline): SGDLS, YYNGEE. The CDR3 has 15 residues. Trimming shortened V by 0 bases and J by 3 bases, and 12 bases separated the two germline ends.

J is TRBJ2-3 and V is TRBV5-1; TRBD1 matches 8 bases. V gave up 7 bases and J gave up 5 bases; unmatched junction bases: 9. Looked up from germline, CDR1 is SGHRS and CDR2 is YFSETQ. CDR3 size: 14 residues. The CDR3 loop is CASAGQGVRDTQYF. The CDR3, as DNA: TGCGCCAGCGCCGGACAGGGCGTAAGAGATACGCAGTATTTT. The whole variable domain, filled in from reference TRBV5-1 and TRBJ2-3, reads KAGVTQTPRYLIKTRGQQVTLSCSPISGHRSVSWYQQTPGQGLQFLFEYFSETQRNKGNFPGRFSGRQFSNSRSEMNVSTLELGDSALYLCASAGQGVRDTQYFGPGTRLTVL.

This chain joins TRBV2 and TRBJ2-7; TRBD1 matches 7 bases. The CDR3 has 14 amino acids. The ends lost 1 base at V and 4 bases at J; junction bases unmatched: 4. The germline CDR1 and CDR2 sequences are SNHLY and FYNNEI. CDR3 bases: TGTGCCAGCAGTGAAGACAGGGGAGAATACGAGCAGTACGTC. Amino acid sequence: CASSEDRGEYEQYV.

J is TRBJ2-7 and V is TRBV2; D not resolved. This CDR3 has 12 amino acids. Per germline, CDR1 SNHLY and CDR2 FYNNEI. Trimming removed 8 bases at V and 0 bases at J, with 8 bases between. CDR3 region: CASRPFSYEQYF. In DNA form, the CDR3 reads TGTGCCAGCCGTCCATTCTCCTACGAGCAGTACTTC.

The chain combines TRBV7-9 with TRBJ1-2; D not certain. V was pared by 1 base and J by 10 bases, with 10 bases between. This CDR3 has 12 residues. CDR1 and CDR2 from the germline V gene are SEHNR and FQNEAQ (reference sequence). The CDR3 nucleotides read TGTGCCAGCAGCTTAGGGGAAGGGCTCTACACCTTC. Amino acid sequence: CASSLGEGLYTF.

This clone was counted a few times. V and J are TRBV28 and TRBJ2-1, with D possibly matching TRBD2 (5 bases). The CDR3 length is 13 residues. The V gene's germline CDR1 is MDHEN and CDR2 SYDVKM. The CDR3 DNA follows: TGTGGGGCGGGCGAGAGCTCCTACAATGAGCAGTTCTTC. Translated: CGAGESSYNEQFF.

The chain is built from TRBV6-5 and TRBJ2-7; 8 nucleotides match TRBD1. V gave up 4 bases and J gave up 5 bases; unmatched junction bases: 4. CDR1 is MNHEY and CDR2 is SVGAGI in the germline V gene. The CDR3 loop spans 13 amino acids. Here the CDR3 DNA reads TGTGCCAGCAGTTCTGGACAGGGAGACGAGCAGTACGTC. Encoded protein: CASSSGQGDEQYV.

This sequence joins TRBV9 and TRBJ1-1; 11 nucleotides align to TRBD1. V dropped 3 bases and J dropped 5; count of bases not matched to a gene: 6. Germline V CDR1 and CDR2: SGDLS, YYNGEE. CDR3 length: 15 residues. The CDR3 is CASSDPGQGGTEAFF. The CDR3 DNA follows: TGTGCCAGCAGCGACCCGGGACAGGGGGGGACTGAAGCTTTCTTT.

The CDR3 bases are TGTGCCAGCGGAACAGGCTTATCTAACTATGGCTACACCTTC. Translating it yields CASGTGLSNYGYTF. V and J are TRBV6-5 and TRBJ1-2; weak D call: TRBD1 (5 bases). The V end lost 8 bases, the J end lost 0 bases, and 13 bases lay between the germline ends. Germline values: CDR1 MNHEY, CDR2 SVGAGI. The CDR3 runs to 14 residues.

As to this clone: Additional DNA sequences in this sample encode the identical CDR3. The chain links TRBV29-1 to TRBJ2-1; D is perhaps TRBD2 (6 bases). The germline V gene has CDR1 SQVTM and CDR2 ANQGSEA. V was trimmed by 6 bases and J by 6 bases, leaving 12 bases between them. This CDR3 spans 12 amino acids. The CDR3 spells CSVGGQGNEQFF. The CDR3 region has the DNA TGCAGCGTCGGAGGGCAGGGCAATGAGCAGTTCTTC.